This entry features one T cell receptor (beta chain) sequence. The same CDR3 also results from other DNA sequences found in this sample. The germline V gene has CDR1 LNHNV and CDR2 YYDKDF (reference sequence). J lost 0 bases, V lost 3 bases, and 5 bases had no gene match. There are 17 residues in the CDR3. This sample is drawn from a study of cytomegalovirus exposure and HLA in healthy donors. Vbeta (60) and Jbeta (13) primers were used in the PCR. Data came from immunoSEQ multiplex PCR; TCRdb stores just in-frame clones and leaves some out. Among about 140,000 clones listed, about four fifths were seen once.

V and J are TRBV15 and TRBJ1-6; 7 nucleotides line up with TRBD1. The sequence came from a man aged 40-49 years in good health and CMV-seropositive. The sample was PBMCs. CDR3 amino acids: CATSRDRPSSYNSPLHF. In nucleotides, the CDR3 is TGTGCCACCAGCAGGGACAGGCCGAGCTCCTATAATTCACCCCTCCACTTT.